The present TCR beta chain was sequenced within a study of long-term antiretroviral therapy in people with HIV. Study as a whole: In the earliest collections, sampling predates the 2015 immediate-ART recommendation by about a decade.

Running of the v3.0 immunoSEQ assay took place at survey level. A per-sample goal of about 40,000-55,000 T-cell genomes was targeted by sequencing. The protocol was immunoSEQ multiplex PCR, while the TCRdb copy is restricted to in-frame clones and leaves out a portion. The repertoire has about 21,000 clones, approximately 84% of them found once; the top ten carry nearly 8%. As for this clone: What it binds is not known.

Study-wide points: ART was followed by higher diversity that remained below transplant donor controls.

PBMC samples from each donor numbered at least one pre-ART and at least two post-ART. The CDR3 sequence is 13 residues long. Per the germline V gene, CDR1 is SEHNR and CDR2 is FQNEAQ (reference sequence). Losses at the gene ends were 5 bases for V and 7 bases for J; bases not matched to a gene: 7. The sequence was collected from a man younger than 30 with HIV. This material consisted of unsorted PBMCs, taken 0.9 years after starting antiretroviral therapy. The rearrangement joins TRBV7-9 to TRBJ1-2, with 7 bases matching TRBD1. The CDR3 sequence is CASSDRDYLGYTF. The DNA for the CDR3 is TGTGCCAGCAGCGACAGGGACTATCTTGGCTACACCTTC.